A single T cell receptor beta chain is shown here with its context. Clones were read by immunoSEQ multiplex PCR, and TCRdb kept only the in-frame ones, dropping some. The sample consists of 2 million to 3 million clones, roughly 92% of them appearing once. This entry comes from a study of shared clonotypes between healthy human individuals. The germline gives CDR1 SGHRS, CDR2 YFSETQ. There are 13 residues in the CDR3. Trimming shortened V by 4 bases and J by 6 bases, and 13 bases separated the two germline ends. Sequencing input: naive CD4+ T cells sorted from blood. Subset specified: CD45RA+ positively selected. The chain links TRBV5-1 to TRBJ1-2; maybe TRBD1 (6 bases). This TCR was sampled from a man aged 18 to 30 in good health. CDR3 DNA: TGCGCCAGCAGCCAGGCCCAGGGGAATGGCTACACCTTC. It codes for CASSQAQGNGYTF.